This is a list of T cell receptor beta chains from one sample in a study of blood T cell repertoires in COVID-19. Data came from immunoSEQ multiplex PCR; TCRdb stores just in-frame clones and leaves some out. The table lists about 31,000 clones, roughly 87% of them singletons. The sample was peripheral blood. These receptors were collected from a man aged 60 to 69 with COVID-19, enrolled during active disease. The CDR3 runs from the conserved cysteine through the conserved F or W. A D gene is named only where the DNA matches it firmly. Size is stated for part of the rows, as once, few or many counts, or as a class when the clone is expanded.

TRBJ1-4,TRBV13,14,-,-,CASSLLGANEKLFF,TGTGCCAGCAGCTTACTGGGAGCTAATGAAAAACTGTTTTTT
TRBJ2-1,TRBV6-5,15,-,TRBD2,CASAGGPVAYNEQFF,TGTGCCAGCGCGGGAGGGCCGGTGGCCTACAATGAGCAGTTCTTC
TRBJ2-7,TRBV30,13,-,-,CAWGGQAAYEQYF,TGTGCCTGGGGGGGACAAGCGGCCTACGAGCAGTACTTC
TRBJ2-5,TRBV7-9,12,-,-,CASRHREETQYF,TGTGCCAGCAGGCACCGGGAGGAGACCCAGTACTTC
TRBJ1-5,TRBV6-5,15,-,-,CASSYSPQGNQPQHF,TGTGCCAGCAGTTACTCCCCACAGGGCAATCAGCCCCAGCATTTT
TRBJ2-3,TRBV6-1,18,-,TRBD2,CASSEYFRLAGNTDTQYF,TGTGCCAGCAGTGAGTATTTTCGACTAGCGGGAAACACAGATACGCAGTATTTT
TRBJ1-2,TRBV29-1,13,-,TRBD1,CSVRDRGGYGYTF,TGCAGCGTGAGGGACAGGGGTGGCTATGGCTACACCTTC
TRBJ2-7,TRBV6-5,14,-,-,CASSYQTGLYEQYF,TGTGCCAGCAGTTACCAGACAGGCCTTTACGAGCAGTACTTC
TRBJ1-1,TRBV12-5,12,-,-,CASGSLNTEAFF,TGTGCTAGTGGTTCGTTGAACACTGAAGCTTTCTTT
TRBJ2-1,TRBV4-1,15,once,TRBD2,CASSPTSGLNNEQFF,TGCGCCAGCAGCCCGACTAGCGGGTTAAACAATGAGCAGTTCTTC
TRBJ1-2,TRBV6-5,14,few,-,CASTRGGSIYGYTF,TGTGCCAGCACGCGGGGGGGGAGCATCTATGGCTACACCTTC
TRBJ2-3,TRBV7-8,16,-,TRBD2,CASSLRTSGSKDTQYF,TGTGCCAGCAGCTTACGGACTAGCGGGAGTAAAGATACGCAGTATTTT
TRBJ2-1,TRBV19,14,-,-,CASSKNSLYNEQFF,TGTGCCAGTAGTAAAAACAGTCTGTACAATGAGCAGTTCTTC
TRBJ1-2,TRBV5-4,14,-,-,CASTMNDRTDGYTF,TGTGCCAGCACTATGAACGACAGGACTGATGGCTACACCTTC
TRBJ1-5,TRBV4-3,15,-,-,CASSQDFRSNQPQHF,TGCGCCAGCAGCCAAGATTTCCGGAGTAATCAGCCCCAGCATTTT
TRBJ2-7,TRBV5-1,15,-,TRBD2,CASSLAGGSPYEQYF,TGCGCCAGCAGCTTGGCGGGAGGCTCGCCCTACGAGCAGTACTTC
TRBJ1-5,TRBV15,15,-,TRBD1,CATSFPGTGDQPQHF,TGTGCCACCAGCTTCCCCGGGACAGGCGATCAGCCCCAGCATTTT
TRBJ1-1,TRBV10-1,14,-,-,CASSPAGSRVGAFF,TGCGCCAGCAGCCCAGCGGGCTCCCGGGTCGGGGCTTTCTTT
TRBJ1-2,TRBV18,13,-,-,CASSLTGFHGYTF,TGTGCCAGCTCACTCACAGGGTTCCATGGCTACACCTTC